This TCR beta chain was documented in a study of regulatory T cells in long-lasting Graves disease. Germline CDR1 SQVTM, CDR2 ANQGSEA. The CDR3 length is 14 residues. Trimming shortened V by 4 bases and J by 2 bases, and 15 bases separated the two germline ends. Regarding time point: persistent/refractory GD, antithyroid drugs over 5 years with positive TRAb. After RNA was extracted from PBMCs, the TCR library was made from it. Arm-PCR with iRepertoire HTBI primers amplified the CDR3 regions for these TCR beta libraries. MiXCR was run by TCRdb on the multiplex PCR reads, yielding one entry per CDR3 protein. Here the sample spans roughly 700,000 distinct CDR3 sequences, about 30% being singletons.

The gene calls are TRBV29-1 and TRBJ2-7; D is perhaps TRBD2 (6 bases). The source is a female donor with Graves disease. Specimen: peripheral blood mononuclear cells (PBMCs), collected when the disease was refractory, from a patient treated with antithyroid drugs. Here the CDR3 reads CSVVRAEGTYEQYF. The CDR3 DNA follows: TGCAGCGTTGTTCGGGCGGAGGGGACCTACGAGCAGTACTTC.